The rows below give T cell receptor beta chains drawn from one sample of a study of cytomegalovirus exposure and HLA in healthy donors. Profiled with immunoSEQ multiplex PCR; TCRdb holds only in-frame clones, not every one. The sample has tens of thousands of clones. Sequenced material: PBMCs. Receptor source: a man aged 50 to 59 in good health and CMV-seronegative. Both conserved end residues are part of each CDR3. D genes are given only for firm matches.

V	J	D	DNA	CDR3
TRBV5-8	TRBJ1-2	TRBD1	TGTGCCAGCTACGCTTCTGTAATGGGACAGGATAATTTTAACTATGGCTACACCTTC	CASYASVMGQDNFNYGYTF
TRBV5-6	TRBJ1-3	.	TGTGCCAGCAGCGTGGACAGTGGAAACACCATATATTTT	CASSVDSGNTIYF
TRBV19	TRBJ2-2	TRBD1	TGTGCCAGTAGTATTTGGGGACAGGGGGGCCCCGGGGAGCTGTTTTTT	CASSIWGQGGPGELFF
TRBV28	TRBJ1-3	TRBD1	TGTGCCAGCAGTTCACCGGGACAGGGGGCTGGAAACACCATATATTTT	CASSSPGQGAGNTIYF
TRBV7-2	TRBJ1-6	.	TGTGCCAGCAGCCATCCTAGGGGGTTCGGCACACCCCTCCACTTT	CASSHPRGFGTPLHF
TRBV18	TRBJ2-5	TRBD1	TGTGCCAGCTCACCACCGGGACAGGGTCCTCAAGAGACCCAGTACTTC	CASSPPGQGPQETQYF
TRBV5-1	TRBJ2-3	TRBD1	TGCGCCAGCAGCTTTAGGGGACAGCTCCCAGATACGCAGTATTTT	CASSFRGQLPDTQYF
TRBV7-3	TRBJ2-2	.	TGTGCCAGCAAGAGCTCCGGCGGGACCGGGGAGCTGTTTTTT	CASKSSGGTGELFF
TRBV6-5	TRBJ2-7	TRBD1	TGTGCCAGCAGTTCCCGACAGGGGGGGGTCGCCTACGAGCAGTACTTC	CASSSRQGGVAYEQYF
TRBV7-9	TRBJ2-7	TRBD1	TGTGCCAGCAGCTTAGGGGACAGGGCGGTAAACGAGCAGTACTTC	CASSLGDRAVNEQYF
TRBV9	TRBJ1-3	.	TGTGCCAGCAGCGTAGAGCCGGGGAGCTCTGGAAACACCATATATTTT	CASSVEPGSSGNTIYF
TRBV18	TRBJ2-1	TRBD2	TGTGCCAGCTCACCCCCGGGACTATCCTACAATGAGCAGTTCTTC	CASSPPGLSYNEQFF
TRBV29-1	TRBJ2-3	TRBD2	TGCAGCGTGTCTCGAGGGGGCGGGGGGGGCCAGACAGATACGCAGTATTTT	CSVSRGGGGGQTDTQYF
TRBV7-9	TRBJ1-1	TRBD1	TGTGCCAGCAGCTTACGGGGGACAGGGAACACTGAAGCTTTCTTT	CASSLRGTGNTEAFF
TRBV5-5	TRBJ2-7	TRBD1	TGTGCCAGCAGCTTGTTCGCGACAGGGCCCTACGAGCAGTACTTC	CASSLFATGPYEQYF
TRBV7-9	TRBJ2-3	.	TGTGCCAGCAGCTTAGTGGGGGGTAGAACAGATACGCAGTATTTT	CASSLVGGRTDTQYF
TRBV5-8	TRBJ2-1	TRBD2	TGTGCCAGCAGCTACGGATTCCGGGGGGGCGACTACAATGAGCAGTTCTTC	CASSYGFRGGDYNEQFF
TRBV27	TRBJ2-2	.	TGTGCCAGCAGTTTTTCAACCGGGGAGCTGTTTTTT	CASSFSTGELFF